This is a list of T cell receptor beta chains from one sample in a study of CD8 T cells in Susac syndrome. TCRdb reprocessed the immunoSEQ multiplex PCR reads with MiXCR, giving one entry per CDR3 protein. The sample includes over 300,000 distinct CDR3 sequences, about 91% of them seen just once. Sequencing used CD4+ T cells from PBMCs. The receptors come from a human donor with multiple sclerosis. CDR3s include the opening cysteine and the closing phenylalanine or tryptophan. D genes are given only for firm matches. Expanded clones are given a class, and other clones once, few, many or no size at all.

size | J | length | V | D | CDR3 | DNA
once | TRBJ1-2 | 14 | TRBV19 | . | CASSRQVSATHTTF | TGTGCCAGTAGCCGACAGGTTTCCGCCACGCATACCACCTTC
. | TRBJ2-1 | 13 | TRBV29-1 | . | CSVAGAPYNEQFF | TGCAGCGTTGCAGGGGCGCCTTACAATGAGCAGTTCTTC
. | TRBJ2-2 | 14 | TRBV5-1 | . | CASSLTGNTGELFF | TGTGCCAGCAGCCTAACAGGGAACACCGGGGAGCTGTTTTTT
. | TRBJ1-1 | 13 | TRBV29-1 | . | CSVSKVAGTEAFF | TGCAGCGTTTCGAAGGTGGCAGGCACTGAAGCTTTCTTT
. | TRBJ1-1 | 11 | TRBV20-1 | . | CSARGFTEAFF | TGCAGTGCACGTGGGTTCACTGAAGCTTTCTTT
once | TRBJ1-2 | 13 | TRBV20-1 | . | CSAAGPYLLGYTF | TGCAGTGCTGCGGGCCCTTACCTATTGGGCTACACCTTC
. | TRBJ1-2 | 15 | TRBV6-1 | . | CASTPGRYGARGYTF | TGTGCCAGCACTCCGGGACGCTACGGGGCAAGGGGCTACACCTTC
. | TRBJ1-5 | 16 | TRBV20-1 | TRBD1 | CSAALRQGGTNQPQHF | TGCAGTGCTGCCTTAAGACAGGGAGGGACCAATCAGCCCCAGCATTTT
. | TRBJ1-2 | 14 | TRBV4-2 | . | CASSQDLGIYGYTF | TGTGCCAGCAGCCAAGATCTGGGCATCTATGGCTACACCTTC
. | TRBJ1-5 | 14 | TRBV12-3/TRBV12-4 | . | CASSFIQGGQPQHF | TGTGCCAGCAGTTTTATTCAGGGCGGTCAGCCCCAGCATTTT
. | TRBJ1-5 | 17 | TRBV19 | . | CASSISRVTISGQPQHF | TGTGCCAGTAGTATTTCCCGGGTGACGATTAGCGGTCAGCCCCAGCATTTT
. | TRBJ2-7 | 14 | TRBV3-1 | TRBD2 | CASSETSGSYEQYF | TGTGCCAGCTCAGAGACTAGCGGTTCCTACGAGCAGTACTTC
. | TRBJ1-3 | 14 | TRBV30 | . | CAWRDRLSGNTIYF | TGTGCCTGGAGAGACAGGCTCTCTGGAAACACCATATATTTT
. | TRBJ2-5 | 12 | TRBV20-1 | . | CSAQRYQETQYF | TGCAGTGCTCAGAGATACCAAGAGACCCAGTACTTC
. | TRBJ1-2 | 16 | TRBV5-1 | . | CASSLGGAGTTDGYTF | TGCGCCAGCAGCTTGGGGGGGGCAGGCACAACGGATGGCTACACCTTC
. | TRBJ1-2 | 17 | TRBV20-1 | TRBD1 | CSARVRGGQEGSLGYTF | TGCAGTGCTAGAGTGAGGGGCGGACAGGAAGGCTCTCTTGGCTACACCTTC
once | TRBJ1-1 | 14 | TRBV12-5 | TRBD1 | CASGLDRADTEAFF | TGTGCTAGTGGGTTGGACAGGGCAGACACTGAAGCTTTCTTT